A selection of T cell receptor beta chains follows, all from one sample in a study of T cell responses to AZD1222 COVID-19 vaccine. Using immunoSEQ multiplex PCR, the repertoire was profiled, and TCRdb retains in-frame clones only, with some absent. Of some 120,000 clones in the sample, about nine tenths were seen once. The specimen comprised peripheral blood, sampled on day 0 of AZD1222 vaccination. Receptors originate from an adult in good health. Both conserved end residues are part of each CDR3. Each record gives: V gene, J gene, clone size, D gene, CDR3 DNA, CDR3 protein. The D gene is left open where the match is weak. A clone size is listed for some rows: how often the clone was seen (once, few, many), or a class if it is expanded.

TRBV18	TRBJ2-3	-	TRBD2	TGTGCCAGCTCACCACCGGGACTAGCGGACACAGATACGCAGTATTTT	CASSPPGLADTDTQYF
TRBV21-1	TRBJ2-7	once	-	TGTGCCCGGCAGGTAGCGGGAGGGCCTGATTCCGGTCTTGAGTCCTACGAGCAGTACTTC	CARQVAGGPDSGLESYEQYF
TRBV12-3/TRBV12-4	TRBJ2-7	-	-	TGTGCCAGCAGTTACGGTACCTGGGAGCAGTACTTC	CASSYGTWEQYF
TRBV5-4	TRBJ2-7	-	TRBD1	TGTGCCAGCAGCTTACCGGGACAGGGTTTTTCCTACGAGCAGTACTTC	CASSLPGQGFSYEQYF
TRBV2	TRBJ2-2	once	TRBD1	TGTGCCAGCAGTGTCACAGGGGGCGGTGGGAACACCGGGGAGCTGTTTTTT	CASSVTGGGGNTGELFF
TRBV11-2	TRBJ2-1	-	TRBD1	TGTGCCAGCAGGCCCCCGGGGACAGCCTACAATGAGCAGTTCTTC	CASRPPGTAYNEQFF
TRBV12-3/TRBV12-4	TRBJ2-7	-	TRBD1	TGTGCCAGCAGTCCCGCGGACAGGTCGCATTACTTC	CASSPADRSHYF
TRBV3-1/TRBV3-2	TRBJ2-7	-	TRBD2	TGTGCCAGCAGCCAAGGGCTAGCGGGGGGGCTTATATACGAGCAGTACTTC	CASSQGLAGGLIYEQYF
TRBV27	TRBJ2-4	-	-	TGTGCCAGCAGTTTATCCCTACAACAGGGCGACAAAAACATTCAGTACTTC	CASSLSLQQGDKNIQYF
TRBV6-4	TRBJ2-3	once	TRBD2	TGTGCCAGCAGTAGGACTAGCGGTTCAGATACGCAGTATTTT	CASSRTSGSDTQYF
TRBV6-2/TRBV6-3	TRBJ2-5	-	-	TGTGCCAGCAGTGACGGGGTTGTTCAAGAGACCCAGTACTTC	CASSDGVVQETQYF
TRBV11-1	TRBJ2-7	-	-	TGTGCCAGCAGCTTGGCCCTCTACGAGCAGTACTTC	CASSLALYEQYF
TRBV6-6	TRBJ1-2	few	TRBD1	TGTGCCAGCAGTTCCAGGGGGCGGAAAGATGGCTACACCTTC	CASSSRGRKDGYTF
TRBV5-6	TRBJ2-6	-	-	TGTGCCAGCAACCTCAGGATCTCTGGGGCCAACGTCCTGACTTTC	CASNLRISGANVLTF
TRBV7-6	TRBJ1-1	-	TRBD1	TGTGCCAGCAGCTTATTGCCCCTTAGACAGGGGAACACTGAAGCTTTCTTT	CASSLLPLRQGNTEAFF
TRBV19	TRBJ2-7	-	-	TGTGCCAGTAGTATAGATCATACAGGGATCGGGAACTACGAGCAGTACTTC	CASSIDHTGIGNYEQYF
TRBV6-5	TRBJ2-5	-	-	TGTGCCAGCAGTTACTCGAGTAGTGGGGTATTGGAGACCCAGTACTTC	CASSYSSSGVLETQYF
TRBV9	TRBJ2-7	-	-	TGTGCCAGCAGCGCCGGTGAAGGGGCGACCTACGAGCAGTACTTC	CASSAGEGATYEQYF
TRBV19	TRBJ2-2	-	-	TGTGCCAGTAGTATCCAGGTGACCGGGGAGCTGTTTTTT	CASSIQVTGELFF
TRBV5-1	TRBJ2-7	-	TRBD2	TGCGCCAGCAGCCCCTTGGGGGGCGGGAGGGCCTACGAGCAGTACTTC	CASSPLGGGRAYEQYF
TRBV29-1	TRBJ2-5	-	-	TGCAGCGTTGAAGTCCCGCTATGGGGAGAGACCCAGTACTTC	CSVEVPLWGETQYF
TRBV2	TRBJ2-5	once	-	TGTGCCAGCATCGAAGGGGAGACCCAGTACTTC	CASIEGETQYF
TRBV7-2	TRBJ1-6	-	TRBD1	TGTGCCAGCAGACACGGACAGGGTAATTCACCCCTCCACTTT	CASRHGQGNSPLHF
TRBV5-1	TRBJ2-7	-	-	TGCGCCAGCAGCTTGGCCGGACGGATCTACGAGCAGTACTTC	CASSLAGRIYEQYF
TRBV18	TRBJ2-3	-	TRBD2	TGTGCCAGCTCACCCCTCAGTAGCGGGGGCGCAGATACGCAGTATTTT	CASSPLSSGGADTQYF
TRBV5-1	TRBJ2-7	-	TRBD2	TGCGCCAGCAGCTTGGCCCCGACTAGCGGCAAGTCCTACGAGCAGTACTTC	CASSLAPTSGKSYEQYF
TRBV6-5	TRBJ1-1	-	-	TGTGCCAGCAGTTACTCGAGAAGGGATGAAGCTTTCTTT	CASSYSRRDEAFF
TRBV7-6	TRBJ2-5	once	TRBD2	TGTGCCAGCAGCACGGGACTAGCGGGAGGGGGGGAGACCCAGTACTTC	CASSTGLAGGGETQYF
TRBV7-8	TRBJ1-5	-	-	TGTGCCAGCAGCTTTAGAGGGAATCAGCCCCAGCATTTT	CASSFRGNQPQHF
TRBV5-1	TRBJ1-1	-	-	TGCGCCAGCAGCGCCCTGCGGGGGGCACGGACTGAAGCTTTCTTT	CASSALRGARTEAFF
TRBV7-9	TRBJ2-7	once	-	TGTGCCAGCAGCTTTAGTGGAGGGTACGAGCAGTACTTC	CASSFSGGYEQYF
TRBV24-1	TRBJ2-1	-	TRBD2	TGTGCCACCAGTGCCGTGGGGGGGATGGCCTACAATGAGCAGTTCTTC	CATSAVGGMAYNEQFF
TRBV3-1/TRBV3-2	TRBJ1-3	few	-	TGTGCCAGCAGCCCCCAGGACTCTGGAAACACCATATATTTT	CASSPQDSGNTIYF
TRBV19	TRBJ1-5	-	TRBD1	TGTGCCAGTAGCGGGACAGGGGGAGGTCAGCCCCAGCATTTT	CASSGTGGGQPQHF
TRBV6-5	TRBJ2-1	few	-	TGTGCCAGCACAGGAAGCGGCCTCGGGGAGCAGTTCTTC	CASTGSGLGEQFF
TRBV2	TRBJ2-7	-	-	TGTGCCAGCAGTGAAGCGCTTAGAGGTTTAGGGGACGAGCAGTACTTC	CASSEALRGLGDEQYF
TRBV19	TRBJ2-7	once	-	TGTGCCAGTAGTATATTCGGACAGACCTACGAGCAGTACTTC	CASSIFGQTYEQYF
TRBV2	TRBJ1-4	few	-	TGTGCCAGCAACAGACAGGCAACTAATGAAAAACTGTTTTTT	CASNRQATNEKLFF
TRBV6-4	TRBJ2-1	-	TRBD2	TGTGCCAGCAGTGTACTAGCGGGGGGGTACAATGAGCAGTTCTTC	CASSVLAGGYNEQFF